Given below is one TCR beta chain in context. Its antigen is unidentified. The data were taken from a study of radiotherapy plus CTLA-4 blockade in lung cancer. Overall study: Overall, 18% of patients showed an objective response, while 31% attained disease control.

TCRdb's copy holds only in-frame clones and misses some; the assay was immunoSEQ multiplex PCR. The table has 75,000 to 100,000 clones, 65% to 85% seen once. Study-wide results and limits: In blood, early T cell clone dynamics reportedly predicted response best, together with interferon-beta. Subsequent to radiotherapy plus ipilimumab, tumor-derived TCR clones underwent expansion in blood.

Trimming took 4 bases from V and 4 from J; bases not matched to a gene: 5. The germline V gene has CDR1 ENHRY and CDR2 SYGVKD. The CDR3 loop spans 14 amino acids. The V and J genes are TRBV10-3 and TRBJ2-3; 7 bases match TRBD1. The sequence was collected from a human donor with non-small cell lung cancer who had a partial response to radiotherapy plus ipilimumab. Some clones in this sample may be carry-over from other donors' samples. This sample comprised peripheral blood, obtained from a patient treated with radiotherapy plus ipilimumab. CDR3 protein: CAISVGQGADTQYF. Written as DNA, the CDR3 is TGTGCCATCAGTGTTGGCCAGGGGGCAGATACGCAGTATTTT.